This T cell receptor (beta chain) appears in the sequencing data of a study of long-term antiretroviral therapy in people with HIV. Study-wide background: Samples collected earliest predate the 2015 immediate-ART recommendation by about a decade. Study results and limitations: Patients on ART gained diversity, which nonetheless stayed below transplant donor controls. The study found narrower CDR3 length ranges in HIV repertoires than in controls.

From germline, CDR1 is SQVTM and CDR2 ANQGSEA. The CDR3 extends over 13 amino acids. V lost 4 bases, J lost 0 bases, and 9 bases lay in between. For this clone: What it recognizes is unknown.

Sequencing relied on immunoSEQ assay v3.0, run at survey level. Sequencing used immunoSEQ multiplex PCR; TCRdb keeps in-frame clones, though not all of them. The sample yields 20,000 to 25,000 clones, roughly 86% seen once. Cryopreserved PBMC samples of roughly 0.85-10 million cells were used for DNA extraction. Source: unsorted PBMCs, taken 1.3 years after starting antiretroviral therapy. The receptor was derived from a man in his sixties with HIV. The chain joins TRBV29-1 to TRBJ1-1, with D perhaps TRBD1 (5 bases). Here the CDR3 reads CSVGGKLNTEAFF. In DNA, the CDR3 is TGCAGCGTTGGGGGCAAACTGAACACTGAAGCTTTCTTT. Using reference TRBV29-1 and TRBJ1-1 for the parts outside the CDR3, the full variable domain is SAVISQKPSRDICQRGTSLTIQCQVDSQVTMMFWYRQQPGQSLTLIATANQGSEATYESGFVIDKFPISRPNLTFSTLTVSNMSPEDSSIYLCSVGGKLNTEAFFGQGTRLTVV.